This T cell receptor beta chain was identified in a study of cytomegalovirus exposure and HLA in healthy donors. Study-wide results and limits: It emerged from a later analysis that several of the most significant clusters appeared to be linked to common viral pathogens. Reported findings show TCR beta sequences accurately forecast HLA-A and HLA-B alleles in most subjects. Later analysis associated a missense DCLRE1C variant with TCR beta V- and J-gene trimming.

With respect to this clone: Its antigen is not known.

The study ran its PCR with 60 Vbeta and 13 Jbeta primers. In the original workflow: As a later analysis found, there were approximately 80 million unique TCR beta chains, of which around 9.9 million were shared. Here immunoSEQ multiplex PCR was the method, and the copy in TCRdb shows in-frame clones only, minus some. The V and J calls and clone size are taken from that table; D and trimming were inferred from the DNA. The data hold around 120,000 clones, with roughly 70% observed a single time. The CDR3 contains 11 residues. CDR1 LNHDA and CDR2 SQIVND come from the germline V gene (reference sequence). The ends were cut back, 8 bases at V and 6 bases at J, with 7 bases in the middle.

The J gene is TRBJ2-2, the V gene TRBV19; D is unclear. The receptor was derived from a woman aged 40 to 50 in good health and CMV-seronegative. The sequencing sample was made of PBMCs. CDR3 sequence reads: CASSLSGELFF. CDR3 sequence (DNA): TGTGCCAGTTCCCTCTCCGGGGAGCTGTTTTTT.